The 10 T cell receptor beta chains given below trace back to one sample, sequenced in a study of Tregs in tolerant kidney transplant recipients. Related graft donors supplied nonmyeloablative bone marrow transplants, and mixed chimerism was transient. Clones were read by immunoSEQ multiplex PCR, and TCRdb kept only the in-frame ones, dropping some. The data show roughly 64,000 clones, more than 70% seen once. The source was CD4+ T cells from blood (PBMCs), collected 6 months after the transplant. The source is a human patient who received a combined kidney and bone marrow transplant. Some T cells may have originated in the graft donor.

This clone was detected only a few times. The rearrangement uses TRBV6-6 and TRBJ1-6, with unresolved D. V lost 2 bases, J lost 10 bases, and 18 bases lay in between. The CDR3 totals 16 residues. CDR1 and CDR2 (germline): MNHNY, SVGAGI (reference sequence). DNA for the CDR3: TGTGCCAGCAGTTACGCTCTAGGGTCGGAGGGATCACCCCTCCACTTT. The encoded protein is CASSYALGSEGSPLHF.

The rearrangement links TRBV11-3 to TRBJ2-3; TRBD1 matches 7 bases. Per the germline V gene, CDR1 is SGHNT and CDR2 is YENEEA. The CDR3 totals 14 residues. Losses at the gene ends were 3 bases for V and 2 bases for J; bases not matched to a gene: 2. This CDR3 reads CASSFQGVTDTQYF. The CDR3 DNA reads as TGTGCCAGCAGCTTCCAGGGGGTCACAGATACGCAGTATTTT.

The CDR3 spells CAISEGHVYGYTF. DNA for the CDR3: TGTGCCATCAGTGAAGGACACGTCTATGGCTACACCTTC. V is TRBV10-3 and J is TRBJ1-2; TRBD1 might be the D (5 bases). The length of the CDR3 is 13 residues. V was trimmed by 3 bases and J by 4 bases, leaving 9 bases between them. Germline CDR1 and CDR2: ENHRY and SYGVKD.

CDR3 DNA sequence: TGCGCCAGCAGCCAAGTGGTTATTGCCCCAGGGGAGCAGTTCTTC. It specifies CASSQVVIAPGEQFF. The J gene is TRBJ2-1, the V gene TRBV4-3; D possibly corresponds to TRBD1 (5 bases). V was clipped by 1 base and J by 10 bases, with 17 bases between them. The CDR3 has 15 amino acids. Germline values: CDR1 LGHNA, CDR2 YSLEER.

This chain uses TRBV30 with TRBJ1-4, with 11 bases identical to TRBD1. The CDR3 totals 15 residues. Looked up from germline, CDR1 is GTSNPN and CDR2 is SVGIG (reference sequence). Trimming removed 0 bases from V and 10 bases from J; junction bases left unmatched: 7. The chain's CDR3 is CAWSVLLGQGGKLFF. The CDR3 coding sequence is TGTGCCTGGAGTGTACTTTTGGGACAGGGGGGAAAACTGTTTTTT.

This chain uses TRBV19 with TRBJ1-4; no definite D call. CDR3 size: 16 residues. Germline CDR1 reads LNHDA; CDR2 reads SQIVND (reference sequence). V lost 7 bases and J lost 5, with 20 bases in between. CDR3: CASNRGVLFPNEKLFF. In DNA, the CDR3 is TGTGCCAGTAACCGGGGAGTTTTGTTCCCCAATGAAAAACTGTTTTTT.

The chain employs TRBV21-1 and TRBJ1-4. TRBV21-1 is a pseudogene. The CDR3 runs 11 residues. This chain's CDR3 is CASSLEEKLFF. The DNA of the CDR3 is TGTGCCAGCAGCTTGGAGGAAAAACTGTTTTTT.

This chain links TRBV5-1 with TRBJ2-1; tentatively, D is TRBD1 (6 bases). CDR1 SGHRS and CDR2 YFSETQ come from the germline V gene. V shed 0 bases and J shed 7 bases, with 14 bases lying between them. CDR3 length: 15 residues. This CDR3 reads CASSLGLTGLNEQFF. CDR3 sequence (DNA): TGCGCCAGCAGCTTGGGACTAACAGGGTTGAATGAGCAGTTCTTC. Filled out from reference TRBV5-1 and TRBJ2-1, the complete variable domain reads KAGVTQTPRYLIKTRGQQVTLSCSPISGHRSVSWYQQTPGQGLQFLFEYFSETQRNKGNFPGRFSGRQFSNSRSEMNVSTLELGDSALYLCASSLGLTGLNEQFFGPGTRLTVL.

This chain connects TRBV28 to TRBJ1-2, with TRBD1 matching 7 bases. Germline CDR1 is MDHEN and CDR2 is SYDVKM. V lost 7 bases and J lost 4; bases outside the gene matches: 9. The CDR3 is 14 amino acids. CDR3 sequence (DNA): TGTGCCAGCACCGGCGGACAGGCGGCCTATGGCTACACCTTC. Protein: CASTGGQAAYGYTF.

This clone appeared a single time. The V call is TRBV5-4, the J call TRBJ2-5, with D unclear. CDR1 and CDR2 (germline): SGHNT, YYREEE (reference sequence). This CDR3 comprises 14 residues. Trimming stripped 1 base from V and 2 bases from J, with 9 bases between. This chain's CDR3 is CASSLSSEQETQYF. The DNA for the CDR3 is TGTGCCAGCAGCTTGTCGTCGGAGCAAGAGACCCAGTACTTC.